This entry lists 10 T cell receptor beta chains sequenced from one sample in a study of blood T cell repertoires in COVID-19. Generated by immunoSEQ multiplex PCR, the TCRdb table keeps only in-frame clones and is missing some. The repertoire holds 70,000 to 90,000 clones, with roughly 84% as singletons. The sequenced material came from peripheral blood. All receptors come from a human donor in a cohort sampled during active COVID-19.

This clone was seen once. V is TRBV4-1 and J is TRBJ1-5; TRBD1 is a possible D gene (5 bases). V was clipped by 0 bases and J by 7 bases, with 16 bases between them. This CDR3 spans 16 amino acids. Germline V CDR1 and CDR2: MGHRA, YSYEKL. As DNA, the CDR3 is TGCGCCAGCAGCCAAGATCTTGTCAGGGTTGGACAGCCCCAGCATTTT. Encoded protein: CASSQDLVRVGQPQHF.

The rearrangement joins TRBV4-2 to TRBJ2-7, with D tentatively TRBD2 (6 bases). The germline gives CDR1 LGHNA, CDR2 YNFKEQ. Trimming stripped 0 bases from V and 2 bases from J, with 14 bases between. There are 16 residues in the CDR3. In nucleotides, the CDR3 is TGTGCCAGCAGCCAAGAAACGGGACTTTTTCCCTACGAGCAGTACTTC. Translated, it gives CASSQETGLFPYEQYF.

This clone has just one count. This sequence joins TRBV5-1 and TRBJ2-5; 7 positions match TRBD1. The V and J ends lost 4 bases and 5 bases, in that order; junction bases with no gene match: 5. This CDR3 is 13 amino acids long. CDR1 is SGHRS, CDR2 YFSETQ, per germline. In DNA form, the CDR3 reads TGCGCCAGCAGCCAAGGGGGCGGCGAGACCCAGTACTTC. Residues: CASSQGGGETQYF.

A few counts support this clone. This sequence joins TRBV5-1 and TRBJ1-1, with 7 bases identical to TRBD1. Germline CDR1 is SGHRS and CDR2 is YFSETQ. The ends lost 2 bases at V and 1 base at J; junction bases unmatched: 5. The CDR3 loop spans 15 amino acids. The CDR3 here is CASSFTTGTNTEAFF. DNA for the CDR3: TGCGCCAGCAGCTTCACGACAGGGACGAACACTGAAGCTTTCTTT.

V gene TRBV2 combines with J gene TRBJ1-2, with TRBD1 matching over 7 bases. In germline, CDR1 is SNHLY, CDR2 FYNNEI. The CDR3 contains 15 residues. V was clipped by 6 bases and J by 8 bases; unmatched bases: 15. The CDR3 spells CASSDFFRGSVGYTF. CDR3 bases: TGTGCCAGCAGCGACTTTTTCAGGGGGTCAGTGGGCTACACCTTC.

The J gene is TRBJ1-1, the V gene TRBV18; D is unclear. The CDR3 covers 14 residues. CDR1 is KGHSH and CDR2 is LQKENI in the germline V gene. V lost 3 bases, J lost 4 bases, and 12 bases lay in between. The CDR3 sequence is CASSPTVGSTEAFF. In nucleotides, the CDR3 is TGTGCCAGCTCACCCACCGTGGGGAGCACTGAAGCTTTCTTT.

J is TRBJ1-2 and V is TRBV19; D possibly corresponds to TRBD1 (6 bases). Germline CDR1 LNHDA, CDR2 SQIVND (reference sequence). The V end was cut by 3 bases, the J end by 4 bases, with 9 bases between. This CDR3 has 13 amino acids. The CDR3 is CASSIPGVYGYTF. The CDR3 DNA sequence: TGTGCCAGTAGTATCCCAGGGGTCTATGGCTACACCTTC.

This chain links TRBV6-1 with TRBJ2-5, with D possibly matching TRBD1 (6 bases). Germline V lookup: CDR1 MNHNS, CDR2 SASEGT. The CDR3 is 15 residues long. V lost 2 bases and J lost 5, with 15 bases in between. The CDR3 here is CASSELMTGGETQYF. The CDR3 DNA sequence: TGTGCCAGCAGTGAACTAATGACAGGTGGTGAGACCCAGTACTTC.

The chain recombines TRBV7-2 with TRBJ1-4, with D possibly matching TRBD1 (5 bases). The V and J ends lost 5 bases and 7 bases respectively, with 14 bases between them. Per the germline V gene, CDR1 is SGHTA and CDR2 is FQGNSA. The length of the CDR3 is 14 residues. For the CDR3, the DNA is TGTGCCAGCAGCAATATGGGGGGAGGTGAAAAACTGTTTTTT. It codes for CASSNMGGGEKLFF.

This clone is a singleton in its sample. The V and J genes are TRBV15 and TRBJ1-5; 7 nucleotides match TRBD1. CDR1 LNHNV and CDR2 YYDKDF come from the germline V gene (reference sequence). The V gene end was trimmed by 1 base and the J gene end by 2 bases; junction bases not matched to a gene: 2. The CDR3 is 15 residues long. CDR3: CATSRGTGGNQPQHF. In DNA form, the CDR3 reads TGTGCCACCAGCAGAGGGACAGGAGGCAATCAGCCCCAGCATTTT.